The 21 T cell receptor beta chains below were found in one sample sequenced in a study of cytotoxic CD8 clonotypes in ibrutinib-treated CLL. Assay: immunoSEQ multiplex PCR; the TCRdb copy retains only in-frame clones and omits some. The sample records about 250,000 clones, less than 75% being singletons. The sample consisted of PBMCs, taken after 24 months of ibrutinib treatment. These receptors all come from a human donor with chronic lymphocytic leukemia.

This chain uses TRBV9 with TRBJ2-7, with D possibly matching TRBD2 (6 bases). The CDR3 has 14 amino acids. The V end was cut by 0 bases, the J end by 3 bases, with 10 bases between. Germline loops: CDR1 SGDLS, CDR2 YYNGEE. CDR3 nucleotide sequence: TGTGCCAGCAGCGTAGGGAGGGATGTCTACGAGCAGTACTTC. Encoded protein: CASSVGRDVYEQYF.

The genes are TRBV28 and TRBJ2-6; tentative D call: TRBD2 (6 bases). CDR1 and CDR2 (germline): MDHEN, SYDVKM. V was trimmed by 5 bases and J by 0 bases, leaving 14 bases between them. This CDR3 has 17 amino acids. CDR3 in amino acids: CASSLAVGGSGANVLTF. The CDR3 DNA follows: TGTGCCAGCAGTCTCGCTGTCGGGGGCTCTGGGGCCAACGTCCTGACTTTC.

J is TRBJ1-1 and V is TRBV6-5, with TRBD1 as a possible D gene (5 bases). The CDR3 contains 14 residues. The germline V gene encodes CDR1 MNHEY and CDR2 SVGAGI. V dropped 5 bases and J dropped 5 bases, with 15 bases sitting between them. The CDR3 loop reads CASSPVGVKTEAFF. The CDR3 nucleotides read TGTGCCAGCAGTCCCGTGGGGGTAAAGACTGAAGCTTTCTTT.

V usage is TRBV6-1 and J usage is TRBJ1-1, with no clear D. This CDR3 region has 13 residues. The ends were cut back, 8 bases at V and 1 base at J, with 11 bases in the middle. Germline V gives CDR1 MNHNS, CDR2 SASEGT. Here the CDR3 reads CASRSGTNTEAFF. CDR3 DNA: TGTGCCAGCCGGTCGGGTACGAACACTGAAGCTTTCTTT.

The chain employs TRBV5-8 and TRBJ2-5; D is possibly TRBD1 (5 bases). The CDR3 has 14 residues. The germline gives CDR1 SGHTS, CDR2 YDEGEE. Trimming left V 5 bases short and J 7 bases short, with 18 bases between. The DNA of the CDR3 is TGTGCCAGCAGGGTTTTTACAGGAATTTGGACCCAGTACTTC. Protein product: CASRVFTGIWTQYF.

The table lists this clone with a few counts. V usage is TRBV7-2 and J usage is TRBJ2-5, with a possible D match to TRBD2 (6 bases). The germline V gene has CDR1 SGHTA and CDR2 FQGNSA. The CDR3 is made up of 15 amino acids. Trimming stripped 5 bases from V and 4 bases from J, with 17 bases between. CDR3 loop: CASSLDRDSTETQYF. CDR3 sequence (DNA): TGTGCCAGCAGCCTAGATCGGGACTCAACAGAGACCCAGTACTTC.

This clone has more than one count but fewer than ten. This chain uses TRBV11-2 with TRBJ2-7; D not resolved. Germline CDR1 SGHAT, CDR2 FQNNGV. Trimming took off 4 bases at V and 4 bases at J, with 5 bases between the two ends. The CDR3 loop spans 11 amino acids. CDR3 region: CASSSTYEQYF. CDR3 bases: TGTGCCAGCAGCTCCACTTACGAGCAGTACTTC.

This clone occurred a few times. The gene calls are TRBV27 and TRBJ1-4, with D uncertain. Trimming removed 6 bases at V and 7 bases at J, with 15 bases between. This CDR3 has 14 residues. The germline CDR1 and CDR2 sequences are MNHEY and SMNVEV (reference sequence). The CDR3 DNA is TGTGCCAGCAGGATAGGTCATAGCGGTGAAAAACTGTTTTTT. This translates into CASRIGHSGEKLFF.

V usage is TRBV5-1 and J usage is TRBJ2-1; D is ambiguous. Germline V gene lookup returns CDR1 SGHRS and CDR2 YFSETQ. This CDR3 region has 13 residues. V lost 0 bases and J lost 5, with 6 bases in between. The CDR3: CASSLAVDNEQFF. The CDR3, as DNA: TGCGCCAGCAGCTTGGCCGTGGACAATGAGCAGTTCTTC. Supplemented by reference TRBV5-1 and TRBJ2-1, the full variable domain reads KAGVTQTPRYLIKTRGQQVTLSCSPISGHRSVSWYQQTPGQGLQFLFEYFSETQRNKGNFPGRFSGRQFSNSRSEMNVSTLELGDSALYLCASSLAVDNEQFFGPGTRLTVL.

The chain joins TRBV4-3 to TRBJ1-4; possible D gene TRBD1, 5 bases. CDR3 length: 13 residues. CDR1 LGHNA and CDR2 YSLEER come from the germline V gene. Trimming cost V 4 bases and J 7 bases, with 10 bases left between them. CDR3 nucleotide sequence: TGCGCCAGCAGCCCCTATCAGGGTGAAAAACTGTTTTTT. This codes for CASSPYQGEKLFF.

The chain links TRBV19 to TRBJ2-7, with 12 bases lining up with TRBD2. The germline CDR1 and CDR2 sequences are LNHDA and SQIVND (reference sequence). V shed 2 bases and J 2 bases; nucleotides not matched to a gene: 4. This CDR3 region has 16 residues. The CDR3 DNA reads TGTGCCAGTAGTATATTACTAGCGGGAGGTGCCTACGAGCAGTACTTC. It yields the protein CASSILLAGGAYEQYF.

The chain links TRBV28 to TRBJ2-7; D gene unclear. From germline, CDR1 is MDHEN and CDR2 SYDVKM. This CDR3 comprises 13 residues. The V end lost 4 bases, the J end lost 1 base, and 8 bases lay between the germline ends. Here the CDR3 reads CASSSRPSYEQYF. The CDR3 region has the DNA TGTGCCAGCAGTTCCCGGCCGTCCTACGAGCAGTACTTC.

The count of this clone is one. The rearrangement uses TRBV29-1 and TRBJ1-4; 7 bases are a match to TRBD1. Per the germline V gene, CDR1 is SQVTM and CDR2 is ANQGSEA. There are 14 residues in the CDR3. V was clipped by 7 bases and J by 5 bases; unmatched bases: 10. This CDR3 is CSATNRGRNEKLFF. The CDR3 region has the DNA TGCAGCGCGACAAACAGGGGACGGAATGAAAAACTGTTTTTT.

This sequence joins TRBV6-5 and TRBJ2-7; D unresolved. V was pared by 2 bases and J by 4 bases, with 9 bases between. The CDR3 sequence is 13 residues long. CDR1 is MNHEY and CDR2 is SVGAGI in the germline V gene. CDR3 sequence: CASSYARSYEQYF. CDR3 bases: TGTGCCAGCAGTTACGCGCGGTCTTACGAGCAGTACTTC.

This clone was seen many times. The rearrangement joins TRBV29-1 to TRBJ2-5; a weak D match, TRBD1 (6 bases). Trimming removed 3 bases at V and 4 bases at J, with 9 bases between. The CDR3 has 12 residues. CDR1 is SQVTM, CDR2 ANQGSEA, per germline. CDR3 loop: CSVDIRGETQYF. CDR3 sequence (DNA): TGCAGCGTTGATATCAGGGGAGAGACCCAGTACTTC.

J is TRBJ2-7 and V is TRBV5-1; D remains unclear. Trimming left V 3 bases short and J 0 bases short, with 7 bases between. Germline CDR1 reads SGHRS; CDR2 reads YFSETQ. CDR3 size: 13 residues. The CDR3 sequence is CASSSPHSYEQYF. The CDR3 coding sequence is TGCGCCAGCAGCTCCCCCCACTCCTACGAGCAGTACTTC. The entire variable domain, with the rest obtained from reference TRBV5-1 and TRBJ2-7, is as follows: KAGVTQTPRYLIKTRGQQVTLSCSPISGHRSVSWYQQTPGQGLQFLFEYFSETQRNKGNFPGRFSGRQFSNSRSEMNVSTLELGDSALYLCASSSPHSYEQYFGPGTRLTVT.

The chain joins TRBV28 to TRBJ1-3; D remains unclear. V was shortened by 9 bases and J by 0 bases, with 12 bases between the two germline ends. The germline CDR1 and CDR2 sequences are MDHEN and SYDVKM. The CDR3 totals 14 residues. CDR3 amino acids: CASFTALSGNTIYF. CDR3 DNA: TGTGCCAGTTTTACAGCACTCTCTGGAAACACCATATATTTT.

V gene TRBV30 combines with J gene TRBJ2-1; TRBD2 aligns across 10 bases. Germline CDR1 and CDR2: GTSNPN and SVGIG (reference sequence). CDR3 length equals 15 residues. Germline trimming cut 7 bases from V and 8 bases from J; bases unmatched to any gene: 14. The CDR3 sequence: CAFLRLAGSNHEQFF. In DNA, the CDR3 is TGTGCCTTCCTTCGACTAGCGGGCTCTAACCATGAGCAGTTCTTC.

The chain joins TRBV10-1 to TRBJ2-7; D is undetermined. In germline, CDR1 is WNHNN, CDR2 SYGVQD (reference sequence). The length of the CDR3 is 12 residues. Trimming removed 6 bases from V and 5 bases from J, with 11 bases in between. The CDR3 nucleotides read TGCGCCAGCAGCGCCGTTGGGGACGAGCAGTACTTC. Its protein is CASSAVGDEQYF.

The chain is built from TRBV14 and TRBJ2-7; no clear D gene. The CDR3 loop spans 17 amino acids. Germline V gene sequence: CDR1 SGHDN, CDR2 FVKESK. Trimming left V 0 bases short and J 0 bases short, with 15 bases between. CDR3: CASSQDIVGWGSYEQYF. CDR3 DNA sequence: TGTGCCAGCAGCCAAGATATTGTAGGTTGGGGCTCCTACGAGCAGTACTTC.

The rearrangement links TRBV28 to TRBJ1-2; 7 positions match TRBD1. V lost 7 bases and J lost 6; bases outside the gene matches: 5. Germline CDR1 and CDR2: MDHEN and SYDVKM. The CDR3 is 12 amino acids. The CDR3 sequence: CASTYDRDGYTF. CDR3 sequence (DNA): TGTGCCAGCACCTACGACAGGGATGGCTACACCTTC.